Given below is one T cell receptor beta chain in context. Antigen unknown. The Oncomine TCR Beta short-read assay sequenced DNA from cultured CD4+ T cells. TCRdb itself ran the PCR reads through MiXCR, one entry per CDR3 protein. The table records over 7,500 distinct CDR3 sequences, roughly 63% of them present only once. The entry originates in a study of vaccination and CD4 T cells after COVID-19. Whole-study context: Median time from second vaccine dose to sampling was 72 days (14 to 241).

The treatment here: approximately 11-day PBMC culture with coronavirus spike peptide pools or control peptides (ViraFEST assay). Culture conditions combined two million PBMCs per well with 7.5 to 10 IU/ml IL-2 and 8.5 to 10 ug/ml peptide pools. Following a culture period (about nine days), negative selection was used to isolate CD4+ T cells. Germline assignment: CDR1 DFQATT and CDR2 SNEGSKA (reference sequence). The germline V and J ends were trimmed by 6 bases and 7 bases, with 20 bases remaining between them. This CDR3 contains 14 residues. The specimen sequenced was CD4+ T cells from blood, cultured in vitro. The chain couples TRBV20-1 to TRBJ2-3, with a tentative D call TRBD2 (5 bases). The clonotype was recovered from a human donor who had recovered from COVID-19. The CDR3 region has the DNA TGCAGTGCACGAAGGACCCTAGCCATGAATACGCAGTATTTT. Translating it yields CSARRTLAMNTQYF.